This T cell receptor beta chain was documented in a study of monozygotic twins with inflammatory bowel disease. To note about this clonotype: The antigen is not known.

Reanalyzing the 5' RACE reads, TCRdb keeps one entry per CDR3 protein, without DNA. The sample has 140,000 to 150,000 distinct CDR3 sequences. Study-wide results and limits: People with IBD had fewer clonotypes in common with others than healthy twins did, especially with disease activity. Resolution of different T cell subtypes was not achieved.

From whole blood, total RNA was isolated without any sorting of T cells. The length of the CDR3 is 13 residues. The germline V gene has CDR1 SGHTA and CDR2 FQGTGA. This TCR was sampled from a human donor with ulcerative colitis or Crohn's disease, or a healthy co-twin of an affected twin (not recorded which). The specimen sequenced was blood. The rearrangement joins TRBV7-3 to TRBJ1-1; TCRdb reports TRBD1, a call that lacks DNA to check it against. This CDR3 reads CASSSNRVTEAFF.